This is a list of T cell receptor beta chains from one sample in a study of shared clonotypes between healthy human individuals. Using immunoSEQ multiplex PCR, the repertoire was profiled, and TCRdb retains in-frame clones only, with some absent. The sample records about 2 million clones, approximately 94% being singletons. Sequenced input: naive CD8+ T cells sorted from blood. Receptors were obtained from a man younger than 30 in good health. CDR3s include the opening cysteine and the closing phenylalanine or tryptophan. The order of the fields is V gene, J gene, D gene, clone size, CDR3 protein, CDR3 DNA. A D gene is named only where the DNA matches it firmly. Clone size is stated in some rows and not others, as once, few, many or a class when expanded.

v_gene: TRBV27
j_gene: TRBJ2-7
d_gene: -
abundance: -
CDR3aa: CASSLGRPYEQYF
CDR3nt: TGTGCCAGCAGTCTGGGACGACCCTACGAGCAGTACTTC

v_gene: TRBV9
j_gene: TRBJ2-5
d_gene: -
abundance: -
CDR3aa: CASSVAGTPQETQYF
CDR3nt: TGTGCCAGCAGCGTAGCCGGCACCCCTCAAGAGACCCAGTACTTC

v_gene: TRBV6-5
j_gene: TRBJ1-2
d_gene: TRBD1
abundance: -
CDR3aa: CASSWIGTGEGYTF
CDR3nt: TGTGCCAGCAGTTGGATAGGGACAGGGGAAGGCTACACCTTC

v_gene: TRBV11-2
j_gene: TRBJ2-2
d_gene: -
abundance: -
CDR3aa: CASSPRTNTGELFF
CDR3nt: TGTGCCAGCAGCCCCCGGACCAACACCGGGGAGCTGTTTTTT

v_gene: TRBV28
j_gene: TRBJ2-7
d_gene: TRBD1
abundance: -
CDR3aa: CASTLQGAYEQYF
CDR3nt: TGTGCCAGCACTCTACAGGGGGCCTACGAGCAGTACTTC

v_gene: TRBV6-7
j_gene: TRBJ1-2
d_gene: TRBD1
abundance: -
CDR3aa: CASYGDRGVGYTF
CDR3nt: TGTGCCAGCTACGGAGACAGGGGAGTTGGCTACACCTTC

v_gene: TRBV5-6
j_gene: TRBJ1-1
d_gene: -
abundance: -
CDR3aa: CASSLRAGSTEAFF
CDR3nt: TGTGCCAGCAGCTTGCGAGCAGGATCCACTGAAGCTTTCTTT

v_gene: TRBV5-1
j_gene: TRBJ2-5
d_gene: TRBD1
abundance: -
CDR3aa: CASSLTGGETQYF
CDR3nt: TGCGCCAGCAGCTTGACAGGGGGAGAGACCCAGTACTTC

v_gene: TRBV4-3
j_gene: TRBJ2-2
d_gene: TRBD2
abundance: -
CDR3aa: CASSRGLAGNTGELFF
CDR3nt: TGCGCCAGCAGCCGAGGACTAGCGGGTAACACCGGGGAGCTGTTTTTT

v_gene: TRBV27
j_gene: TRBJ1-4
d_gene: TRBD1
abundance: -
CDR3aa: CASSTGGGEKLFF
CDR3nt: TGTGCCAGCTCGACAGGGGGCGGTGAAAAACTGTTTTTT

v_gene: TRBV4-1
j_gene: TRBJ2-7
d_gene: -
abundance: -
CDR3aa: CASSQTTGYEQYF
CDR3nt: TGCGCCAGCAGCCAAACGACAGGCTACGAGCAGTACTTC

v_gene: TRBV9
j_gene: TRBJ2-7
d_gene: -
abundance: -
CDR3aa: CASSGDSPSDEQYF
CDR3nt: TGTGCCAGCAGCGGGGACTCCCCGTCGGATGAGCAGTACTTC

v_gene: TRBV30
j_gene: TRBJ2-3
d_gene: TRBD2
abundance: -
CDR3aa: CAWATGLATDTQYF
CDR3nt: TGTGCCTGGGCGACGGGACTAGCGACAGATACGCAGTATTTT

v_gene: TRBV14
j_gene: TRBJ2-5
d_gene: -
abundance: -
CDR3aa: CASSQGTSSETQYF
CDR3nt: TGTGCCAGCAGCCAAGGCACTAGCTCGGAGACCCAGTACTTC

v_gene: TRBV7-9
j_gene: TRBJ1-2
d_gene: TRBD1
abundance: -
CDR3aa: CASSPSGVGTDISNYGYTF
CDR3nt: TGTGCCAGCAGCCCTTCAGGGGTCGGGACAGACATTTCTAACTATGGCTACACCTTC

v_gene: TRBV7-2
j_gene: TRBJ2-3
d_gene: TRBD2
abundance: -
CDR3aa: CASSSTSGREGDTQYF
CDR3nt: TGTGCCAGCAGCTCTACTAGCGGGAGAGAGGGGGATACGCAGTATTTT

v_gene: TRBV5-4
j_gene: TRBJ2-4
d_gene: -
abundance: -
CDR3aa: CASSWWDGENIQYF
CDR3nt: TGTGCCAGCAGCTGGTGGGACGGGGAAAACATTCAGTACTTC

v_gene: TRBV18
j_gene: TRBJ1-3
d_gene: -
abundance: -
CDR3aa: CASSPPESGNTIYF
CDR3nt: TGTGCCAGCTCACCACCAGAATCTGGAAACACCATATATTTT

v_gene: TRBV11-2
j_gene: TRBJ2-1
d_gene: TRBD2
abundance: -
CDR3aa: CASSLGGEQFF
CDR3nt: TGTGCCAGCAGTTTGGGAGGGGAGCAGTTCTTC

v_gene: TRBV7-6
j_gene: TRBJ2-7
d_gene: TRBD2
abundance: -
CDR3aa: CASSLGLAGDEQYF
CDR3nt: TGTGCCAGCAGCCTTGGACTAGCGGGAGATGAGCAGTACTTC

v_gene: TRBV30
j_gene: TRBJ1-3
d_gene: -
abundance: once
CDR3aa: CAWSDLTAITGNTIYF
CDR3nt: TGTGCCTGGAGTGATCTAACAGCGATAACTGGAAACACCATATATTTT

v_gene: TRBV4-3
j_gene: TRBJ2-7
d_gene: TRBD2
abundance: few
CDR3aa: CASSLGLAGVYEQYF
CDR3nt: TGCGCCAGCAGCCTTGGACTAGCGGGAGTCTACGAGCAGTACTTC

v_gene: TRBV30
j_gene: TRBJ2-2
d_gene: -
abundance: -
CDR3aa: CAWSTPRRSTGELFF
CDR3nt: TGTGCCTGGAGCACTCCCCGCCGGTCTACCGGGGAGCTGTTTTTT

v_gene: TRBV28
j_gene: TRBJ2-7
d_gene: -
abundance: -
CDR3aa: CASSSSHRASYEQYF
CDR3nt: TGTGCCAGCAGTTCCTCCCACAGGGCCTCCTACGAGCAGTACTTC

v_gene: TRBV7-8
j_gene: TRBJ1-5
d_gene: -
abundance: few
CDR3aa: CASSLVVGDSNQPQHF
CDR3nt: TGTGCCAGCAGCCTAGTGGTGGGGGATAGCAATCAGCCCCAGCATTTT